This section outlines one T cell receptor beta chain sequence together with its context. Additional DNA sequences in this sample encode the identical CDR3. The sample originates from a study of shared clonotypes between healthy human individuals. Assay used: immunoSEQ multiplex PCR; TCRdb lists only in-frame clones, some missing. Of 2.3 million or so clones in the sample, more than 85% were seen once. CDR3 length equals 15 residues. From germline, CDR1 is MDHEN and CDR2 SYDVKM. Trimming cost V 3 bases and J 4 bases, with 16 bases left between them. The TCR sequence derives from a man aged 18 to 29 in good health. Some clones in this sample may be carry-over from other donors' samples. The source material was naive CD4+ T cells from PBMCs. Subset in this sample: CD45RA+ positively selected. This chain links TRBV28 with TRBJ2-7, with D possibly TRBD1 on 6 matching bases. CDR3 in amino acids: CASSFSGTLSYEQYF. The CDR3 region has the DNA TGTGCCAGCAGTTTTTCCGGGACACTTAGTTACGAGCAGTACTTC.